Listed here are 11 T cell receptor beta chains from one sample, sequenced in a study of blood T cell repertoires in COVID-19. Profiled with immunoSEQ multiplex PCR; TCRdb holds only in-frame clones, not every one. The sample consists of more than 200,000 clones, around 90% of them appearing once. The sample comprised PBMCs or T cells enriched from blood (not recorded which). Receptors originate from a woman aged 18-29 years who had recovered from COVID-19.

Comments on this clone: Sequence at one end of the junction differs from germline and may be a read error. The J gene is TRBJ1-6, the V gene TRBV5-1; 9 bases agree with TRBD1. The CDR3 totals 16 residues. Germline lookup yields CDR1 SGHRS and CDR2 YFSETQ. CDR3 sequence reads: CASSSQGAVGNSPLHF. Written as DNA, the CDR3 is TGCGCCAGCAGCTCACAGGGGGCGGTTGGTAATTCACCCCTCCATTTT. The whole variable domain, filled in from reference TRBV5-1 and TRBJ1-6, reads KAGVTQTPRYLIKTRGQQVTLSCSPISGHRSVSWYQQTPGQGLQFLFEYFSETQRNKGNFPGRFSGRQFSNSRSEMNVSTLELGDSALYLCASSSQGAVGNSPLHFGNGTRLTVT.

The V and J genes are TRBV4-1 and TRBJ1-3; D not resolved. Deletions cut 0 bases from V and 0 bases from J, with 12 bases between. The germline V gene encodes CDR1 MGHRA and CDR2 YSYEKL. The CDR3 is 17 residues long. The CDR3 loop is CASSQEVGQFSGNTIYF. The CDR3 bases are TGCGCCAGCAGCCAAGAGGTTGGGCAGTTCTCTGGAAACACCATATATTTT.

The chain carries TRBV12-3 or TRBV12-4 and TRBJ2-7; 7 bases line up with TRBD1. The CDR3 spans 13 residues. V was pared by 5 bases and J by 3 bases, with 4 bases of the junction left unmatched. The CDR3 DNA is TGTGCCAGCAGTCCAGGGACAGTCTACGAGCAGTACTTC. It codes for CASSPGTVYEQYF.

The chain links TRBV6-5 to TRBJ2-7; D not resolved. The CDR3 is made up of 15 amino acids. Looked up from germline, CDR1 is MNHEY and CDR2 is SVGAGI. The V end lost 5 bases, the J end lost 0 bases, and 14 bases lay between the germline ends. As DNA, the CDR3 is TGTGCCAGCAGTAGTACAGAACAAATCTCCTACGAGCAGTACTTC. Encoded protein: CASSSTEQISYEQYF.

The chain employs TRBV6-4 and TRBJ1-2; TRBD1 is a possible D gene (6 bases). CDR1 and CDR2 (germline): MRHNA, SNTAGT. The CDR3 is 13 amino acids. Trimming left V 8 bases short and J 6 bases short, with 16 bases between. The CDR3 nucleotides read TGTGCCAGCTCACGGCGGCCAGGGGATGGCTACACCTTC. It codes for CASSRRPGDGYTF.

This CDR3 reads CASSQGRFGGQHYGVGYTF. The DNA of the CDR3 is TGTGCCAGCAGCCAAGGGCGTTTTGGGGGACAGCACTATGGTGTAGGCTACACCTTC. The chain combines TRBV3-1 (or the pseudogene TRBV3-2) with TRBJ1-2; TRBD1 agrees at 7 bases. Germline V gene sequence: CDR1 LGHDT, CDR2 YNNKEL (reference sequence). The J segment lost 8 bases and the V segment lost 1 base, leaving 22 bases of the junction unmatched. The CDR3 covers 19 residues.

The V call is TRBV9, the J call TRBJ1-2, with 10 bases that match TRBD1. Losses at the gene ends were 0 bases for V and 8 bases for J; bases not matched to a gene: 4. The CDR3 is made up of 14 amino acids. Germline V gene lookup returns CDR1 SGDLS and CDR2 YYNGEE. The chain's CDR3 is CASSVGQGAWGYTF. The CDR3 DNA reads as TGTGCCAGCAGCGTAGGACAGGGGGCGTGGGGCTACACCTTC.

The chain recombines TRBV10-3 with TRBJ1-2; D unresolved. V dropped 2 bases and J dropped 4 bases, with 11 bases sitting between them. The CDR3 extends over 14 amino acids. Germline V gives CDR1 ENHRY, CDR2 SYGVKD. Here the CDR3 reads CAISEGSGGYGYTF. In nucleotides, the CDR3 is TGTGCCATCAGTGAGGGGAGCGGCGGCTATGGCTACACCTTC.

This chain uses TRBV5-8 with TRBJ1-5; 8 bases map to TRBD1. Looked up from germline, CDR1 is SGHTS and CDR2 is YDEGEE. V shed 7 bases and J 0 bases; nucleotides not matched to a gene: 9. The CDR3 contains 16 residues. Written as DNA, the CDR3 is TGTGCCAGCGGGACGGGACAGGCACATAGCAATCAGCCCCAGCATTTT. The encoded protein is CASGTGQAHSNQPQHF. Full variable domain (missing parts from reference TRBV5-8 and TRBJ1-5): EAGVTQSPTHLIKTRGQQATLRCSPISGHTSVYWYQQALGLGLQFLLWYDEGEERNRGNFPPRFSGRQFPNYSSELNVNALELEDSALYLCASGTGQAHSNQPQHFGDGTRLSIL.

This clone was recorded once. The V call is TRBV9, the J call TRBJ2-7, with 7 bases matching TRBD1. Germline V gene sequence: CDR1 SGDLS, CDR2 YYNGEE. With 2 bases clipped from V and 2 bases from J, the junction kept 7 bases outside the gene matches. The CDR3 loop spans 15 amino acids. The CDR3 nucleotides read TGTGCCAGCAGCGTCACCGGGACAGAAGCCTACGAGCAGTACTTC. Amino acid sequence: CASSVTGTEAYEQYF.

The chain uses TRBV9 and TRBJ2-1; TRBD2 aligns across 9 bases. The CDR3 loop spans 15 amino acids. Germline V gives CDR1 SGDLS, CDR2 YYNGEE. V was pared by 2 bases and J by 6 bases, with 6 bases of the junction left unmatched. As DNA, the CDR3 is TGTGCCAGCAGCGTGACTAGCGGAAAAATCAATGAGCAGTTCTTC. This codes for CASSVTSGKINEQFF.